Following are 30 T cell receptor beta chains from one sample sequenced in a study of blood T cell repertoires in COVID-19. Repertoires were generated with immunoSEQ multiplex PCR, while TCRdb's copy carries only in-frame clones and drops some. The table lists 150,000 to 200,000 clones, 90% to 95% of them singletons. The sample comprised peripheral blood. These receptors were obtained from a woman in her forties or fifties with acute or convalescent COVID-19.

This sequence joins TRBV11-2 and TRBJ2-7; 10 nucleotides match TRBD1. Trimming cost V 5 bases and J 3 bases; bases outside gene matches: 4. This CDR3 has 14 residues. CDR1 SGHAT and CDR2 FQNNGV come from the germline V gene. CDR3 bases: TGTGCCAGCAGCCCGTGGACAGGGGGCTACGAGCAGTACTTC. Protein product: CASSPWTGGYEQYF.

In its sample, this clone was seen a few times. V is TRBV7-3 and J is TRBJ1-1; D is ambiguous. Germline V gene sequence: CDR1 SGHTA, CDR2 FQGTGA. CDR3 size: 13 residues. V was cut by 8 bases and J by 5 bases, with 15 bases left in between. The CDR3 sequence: CASSEAPRTEAFF. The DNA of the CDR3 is TGTGCCAGCTCAGAGGCCCCGAGAACTGAAGCTTTCTTT.

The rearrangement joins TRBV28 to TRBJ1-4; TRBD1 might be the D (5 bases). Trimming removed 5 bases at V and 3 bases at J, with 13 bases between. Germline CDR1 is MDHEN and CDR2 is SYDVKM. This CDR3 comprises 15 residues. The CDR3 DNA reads TGTGCCAGCAGTACGCCGACAGAGTCTAATGAAAAACTGTTTTTT. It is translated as CASSTPTESNEKLFF.

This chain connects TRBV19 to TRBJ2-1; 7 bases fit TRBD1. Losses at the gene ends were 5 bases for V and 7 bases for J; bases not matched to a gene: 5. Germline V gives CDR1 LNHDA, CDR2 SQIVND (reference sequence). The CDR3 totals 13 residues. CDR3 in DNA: TGTGCCAGTAGTGGCATGGGACAGAATGAGCAGTTCTTC. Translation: CASSGMGQNEQFF.

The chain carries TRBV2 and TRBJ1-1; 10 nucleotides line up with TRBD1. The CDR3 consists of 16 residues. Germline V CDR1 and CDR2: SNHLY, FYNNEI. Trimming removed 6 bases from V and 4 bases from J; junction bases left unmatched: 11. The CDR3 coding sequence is TGTGCCAGCAGGGCCGGGACAGGGGATTCGAGCACTGAAGCTTTCTTT. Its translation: CASRAGTGDSSTEAFF.

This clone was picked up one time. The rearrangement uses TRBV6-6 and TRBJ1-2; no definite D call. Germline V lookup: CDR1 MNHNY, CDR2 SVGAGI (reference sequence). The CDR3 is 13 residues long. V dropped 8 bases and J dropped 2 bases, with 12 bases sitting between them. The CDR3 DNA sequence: TGTGCCAGCTCGGAGCGGGTCAACTATGGCTACACCTTC. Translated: CASSERVNYGYTF.

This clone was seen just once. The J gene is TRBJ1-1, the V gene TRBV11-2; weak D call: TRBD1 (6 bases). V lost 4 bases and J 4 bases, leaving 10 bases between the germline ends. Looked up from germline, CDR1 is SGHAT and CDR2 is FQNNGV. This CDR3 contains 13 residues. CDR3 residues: CASSSQGPTEAFF. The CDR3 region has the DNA TGTGCCAGCAGCTCACAGGGCCCCACTGAAGCTTTCTTT.

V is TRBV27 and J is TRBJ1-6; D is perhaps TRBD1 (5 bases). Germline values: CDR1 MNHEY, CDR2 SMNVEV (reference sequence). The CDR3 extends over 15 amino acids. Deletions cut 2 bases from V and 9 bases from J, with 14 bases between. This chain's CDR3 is CASSLQGWNFSPLHF. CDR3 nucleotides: TGTGCCAGCAGTTTACAGGGTTGGAATTTTTCACCCCTCCACTTT.

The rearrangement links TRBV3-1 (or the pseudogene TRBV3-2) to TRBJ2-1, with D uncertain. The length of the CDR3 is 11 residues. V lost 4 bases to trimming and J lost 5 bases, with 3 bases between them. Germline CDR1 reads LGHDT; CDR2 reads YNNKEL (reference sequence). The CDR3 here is CASSRNNEQFF. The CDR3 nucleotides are TGTGCCAGCAGCCGTAACAATGAGCAGTTCTTC.

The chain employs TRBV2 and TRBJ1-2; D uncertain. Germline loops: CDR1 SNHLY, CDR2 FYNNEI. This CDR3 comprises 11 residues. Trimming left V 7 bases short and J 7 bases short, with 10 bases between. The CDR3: CASTGRSGYTF. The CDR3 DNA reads TGTGCCAGCACCGGGAGGAGTGGCTACACCTTC.

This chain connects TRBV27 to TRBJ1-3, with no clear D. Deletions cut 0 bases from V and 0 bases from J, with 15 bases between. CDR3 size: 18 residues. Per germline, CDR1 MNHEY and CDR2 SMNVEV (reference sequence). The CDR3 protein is CASSLSPPQDYSGNTIYF. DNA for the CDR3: TGTGCCAGCAGTTTATCCCCTCCGCAGGACTACTCTGGAAACACCATATATTTT.

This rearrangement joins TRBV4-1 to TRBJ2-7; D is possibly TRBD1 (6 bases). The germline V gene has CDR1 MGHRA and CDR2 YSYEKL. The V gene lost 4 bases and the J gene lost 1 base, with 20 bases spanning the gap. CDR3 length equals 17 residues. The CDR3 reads CASSPYQPGEGSYEQYF. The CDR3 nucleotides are TGCGCCAGCAGCCCCTACCAACCAGGGGAAGGGTCCTACGAGCAGTACTTC.

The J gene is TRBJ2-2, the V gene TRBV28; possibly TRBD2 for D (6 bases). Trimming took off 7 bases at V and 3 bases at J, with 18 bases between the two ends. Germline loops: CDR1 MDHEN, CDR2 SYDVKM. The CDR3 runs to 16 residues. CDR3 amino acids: CASTTPAGSDTGELFF. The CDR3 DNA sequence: TGTGCCAGCACCACCCCGGCGGGATCGGACACCGGGGAGCTGTTTTTT.

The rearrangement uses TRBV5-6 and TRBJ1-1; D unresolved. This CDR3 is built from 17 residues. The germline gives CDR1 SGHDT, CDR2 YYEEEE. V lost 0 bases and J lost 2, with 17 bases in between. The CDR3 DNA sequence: TGTGCCAGCAGCTTGGCGATCAAGGACCGGACTAACACTGAAGCTTTCTTT. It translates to CASSLAIKDRTNTEAFF.

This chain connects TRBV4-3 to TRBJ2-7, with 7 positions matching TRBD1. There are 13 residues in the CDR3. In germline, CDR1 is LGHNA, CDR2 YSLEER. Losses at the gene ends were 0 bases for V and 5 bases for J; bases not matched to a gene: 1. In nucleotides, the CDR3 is TGCGCCAGCAGCCAAGAGCAGGGGGACGAGCAGTACTTC. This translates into CASSQEQGDEQYF.

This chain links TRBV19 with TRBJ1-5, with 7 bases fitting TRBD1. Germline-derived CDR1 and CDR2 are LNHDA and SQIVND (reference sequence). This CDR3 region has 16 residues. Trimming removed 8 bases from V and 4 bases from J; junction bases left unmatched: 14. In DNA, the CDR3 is TGTGCCAGTGCCCCGACAGGGCCTTTCCCGAATCAGCCCCAGCATTTT. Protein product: CASAPTGPFPNQPQHF.

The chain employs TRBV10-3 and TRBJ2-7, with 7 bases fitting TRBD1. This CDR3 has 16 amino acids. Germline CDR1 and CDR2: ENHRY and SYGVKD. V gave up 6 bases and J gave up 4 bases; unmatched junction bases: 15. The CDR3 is CAISPNTGAVAYEQYF. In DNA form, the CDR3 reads TGTGCCATCAGCCCTAATACAGGGGCGGTGGCGTACGAGCAGTACTTC.

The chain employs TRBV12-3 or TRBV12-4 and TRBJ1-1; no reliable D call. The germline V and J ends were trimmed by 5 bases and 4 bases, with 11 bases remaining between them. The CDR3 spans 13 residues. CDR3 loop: CASSNTAGTEAFF. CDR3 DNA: TGTGCCAGCAGTAATACAGCGGGCACTGAAGCTTTCTTT.

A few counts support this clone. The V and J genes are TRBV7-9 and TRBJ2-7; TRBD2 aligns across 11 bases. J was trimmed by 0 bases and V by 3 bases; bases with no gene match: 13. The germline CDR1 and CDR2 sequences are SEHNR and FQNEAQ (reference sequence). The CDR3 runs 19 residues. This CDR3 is CASSFAYTTSGASSYEQYF. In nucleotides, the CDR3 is TGTGCCAGCAGCTTCGCTTATACGACTAGCGGGGCAAGCTCCTACGAGCAGTACTTC.

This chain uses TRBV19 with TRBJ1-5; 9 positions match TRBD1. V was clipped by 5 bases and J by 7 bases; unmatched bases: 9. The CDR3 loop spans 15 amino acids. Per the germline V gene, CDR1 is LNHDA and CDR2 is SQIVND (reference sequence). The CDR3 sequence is CASSGGTGSAQPQHF. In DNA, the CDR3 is TGTGCCAGTAGTGGGGGGACAGGGTCGGCGCAGCCCCAGCATTTT.

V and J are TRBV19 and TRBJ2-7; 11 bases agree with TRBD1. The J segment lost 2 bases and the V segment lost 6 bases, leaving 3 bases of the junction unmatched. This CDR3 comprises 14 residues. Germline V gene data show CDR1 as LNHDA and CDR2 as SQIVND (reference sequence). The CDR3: CASRPGQGAYEQYF. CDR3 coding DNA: TGTGCCAGTAGACCGGGACAGGGGGCCTACGAGCAGTACTTC.

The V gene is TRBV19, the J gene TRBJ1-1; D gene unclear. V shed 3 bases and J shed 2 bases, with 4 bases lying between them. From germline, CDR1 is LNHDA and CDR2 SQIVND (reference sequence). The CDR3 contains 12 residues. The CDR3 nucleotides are TGTGCCAGTAGTATTATCAACACTGAAGCTTTCTTT. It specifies CASSIINTEAFF.

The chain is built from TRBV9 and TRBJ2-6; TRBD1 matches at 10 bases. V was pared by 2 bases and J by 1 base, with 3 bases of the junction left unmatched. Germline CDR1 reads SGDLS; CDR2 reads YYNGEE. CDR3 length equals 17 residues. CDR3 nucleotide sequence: TGTGCCAGCAGCGTCGGGACAGGGGCATCTGGGGCCAACGTCCTGACTTTC. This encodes CASSVGTGASGANVLTF.

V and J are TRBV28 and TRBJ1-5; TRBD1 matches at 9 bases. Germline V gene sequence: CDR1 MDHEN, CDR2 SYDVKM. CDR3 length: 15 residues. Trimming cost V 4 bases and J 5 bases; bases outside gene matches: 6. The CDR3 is CASSSRTGVDQPQHF. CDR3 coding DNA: TGTGCCAGCAGTTCCCGGACAGGGGTTGATCAGCCCCAGCATTTT.

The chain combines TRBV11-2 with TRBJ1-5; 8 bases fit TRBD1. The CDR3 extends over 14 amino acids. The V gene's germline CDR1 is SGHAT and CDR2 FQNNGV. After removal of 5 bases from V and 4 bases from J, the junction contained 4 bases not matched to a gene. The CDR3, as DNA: TGTGCCAGCAGCCTCGGGACAGGTAATCAGCCCCAGCATTTT. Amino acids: CASSLGTGNQPQHF.

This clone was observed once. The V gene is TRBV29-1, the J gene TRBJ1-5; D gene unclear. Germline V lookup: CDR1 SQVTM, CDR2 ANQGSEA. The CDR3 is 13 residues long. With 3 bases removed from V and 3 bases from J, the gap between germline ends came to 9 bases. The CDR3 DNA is TGCAGCGTTGAGATGGGAGTCAATCAGCCCCAGCATTTT. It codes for CSVEMGVNQPQHF.

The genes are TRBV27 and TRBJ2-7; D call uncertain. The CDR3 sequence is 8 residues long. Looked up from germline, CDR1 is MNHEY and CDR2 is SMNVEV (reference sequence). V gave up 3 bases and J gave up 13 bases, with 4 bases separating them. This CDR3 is CASSFIYF. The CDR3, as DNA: TGTGCCAGCAGTTTCATCTACTTC.

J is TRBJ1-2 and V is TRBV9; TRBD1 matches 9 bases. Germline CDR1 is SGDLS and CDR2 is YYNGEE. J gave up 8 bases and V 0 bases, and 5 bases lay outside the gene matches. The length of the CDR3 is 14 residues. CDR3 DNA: TGTGCCAGCAGCGTAGGGGACAGGGTAGGAGGCTACACCTTC. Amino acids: CASSVGDRVGGYTF.

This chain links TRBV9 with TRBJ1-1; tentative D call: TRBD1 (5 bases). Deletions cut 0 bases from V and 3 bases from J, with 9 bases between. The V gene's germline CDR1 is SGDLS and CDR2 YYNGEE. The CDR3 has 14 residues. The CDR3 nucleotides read TGTGCCAGCAGCGTAGTATCAGGGTACACTGAAGCTTTCTTT. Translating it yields CASSVVSGYTEAFF.

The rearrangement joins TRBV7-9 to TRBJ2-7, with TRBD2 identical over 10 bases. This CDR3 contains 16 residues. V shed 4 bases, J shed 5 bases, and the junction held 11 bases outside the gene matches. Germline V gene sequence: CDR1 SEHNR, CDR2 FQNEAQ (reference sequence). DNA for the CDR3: TGTGCCAGCAGCTCCTCCAGCGGGGGGGCCCCAAACGAGCAGTACTTC. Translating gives CASSSSSGGAPNEQYF.